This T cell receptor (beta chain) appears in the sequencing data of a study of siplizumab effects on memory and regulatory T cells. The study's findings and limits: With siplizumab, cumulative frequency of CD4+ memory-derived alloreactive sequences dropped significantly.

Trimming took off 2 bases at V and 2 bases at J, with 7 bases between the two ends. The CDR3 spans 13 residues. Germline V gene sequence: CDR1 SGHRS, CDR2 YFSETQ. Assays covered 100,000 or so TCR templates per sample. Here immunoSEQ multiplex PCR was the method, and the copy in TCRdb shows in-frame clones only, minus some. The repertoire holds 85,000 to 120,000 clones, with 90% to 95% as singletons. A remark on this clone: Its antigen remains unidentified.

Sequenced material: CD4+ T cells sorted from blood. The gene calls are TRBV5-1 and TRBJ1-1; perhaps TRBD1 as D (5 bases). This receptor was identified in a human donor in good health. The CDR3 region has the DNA TGCGCCAGCAGCTTAGGGACTAACACTGAAGCTTTCTTT. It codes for CASSLGTNTEAFF.